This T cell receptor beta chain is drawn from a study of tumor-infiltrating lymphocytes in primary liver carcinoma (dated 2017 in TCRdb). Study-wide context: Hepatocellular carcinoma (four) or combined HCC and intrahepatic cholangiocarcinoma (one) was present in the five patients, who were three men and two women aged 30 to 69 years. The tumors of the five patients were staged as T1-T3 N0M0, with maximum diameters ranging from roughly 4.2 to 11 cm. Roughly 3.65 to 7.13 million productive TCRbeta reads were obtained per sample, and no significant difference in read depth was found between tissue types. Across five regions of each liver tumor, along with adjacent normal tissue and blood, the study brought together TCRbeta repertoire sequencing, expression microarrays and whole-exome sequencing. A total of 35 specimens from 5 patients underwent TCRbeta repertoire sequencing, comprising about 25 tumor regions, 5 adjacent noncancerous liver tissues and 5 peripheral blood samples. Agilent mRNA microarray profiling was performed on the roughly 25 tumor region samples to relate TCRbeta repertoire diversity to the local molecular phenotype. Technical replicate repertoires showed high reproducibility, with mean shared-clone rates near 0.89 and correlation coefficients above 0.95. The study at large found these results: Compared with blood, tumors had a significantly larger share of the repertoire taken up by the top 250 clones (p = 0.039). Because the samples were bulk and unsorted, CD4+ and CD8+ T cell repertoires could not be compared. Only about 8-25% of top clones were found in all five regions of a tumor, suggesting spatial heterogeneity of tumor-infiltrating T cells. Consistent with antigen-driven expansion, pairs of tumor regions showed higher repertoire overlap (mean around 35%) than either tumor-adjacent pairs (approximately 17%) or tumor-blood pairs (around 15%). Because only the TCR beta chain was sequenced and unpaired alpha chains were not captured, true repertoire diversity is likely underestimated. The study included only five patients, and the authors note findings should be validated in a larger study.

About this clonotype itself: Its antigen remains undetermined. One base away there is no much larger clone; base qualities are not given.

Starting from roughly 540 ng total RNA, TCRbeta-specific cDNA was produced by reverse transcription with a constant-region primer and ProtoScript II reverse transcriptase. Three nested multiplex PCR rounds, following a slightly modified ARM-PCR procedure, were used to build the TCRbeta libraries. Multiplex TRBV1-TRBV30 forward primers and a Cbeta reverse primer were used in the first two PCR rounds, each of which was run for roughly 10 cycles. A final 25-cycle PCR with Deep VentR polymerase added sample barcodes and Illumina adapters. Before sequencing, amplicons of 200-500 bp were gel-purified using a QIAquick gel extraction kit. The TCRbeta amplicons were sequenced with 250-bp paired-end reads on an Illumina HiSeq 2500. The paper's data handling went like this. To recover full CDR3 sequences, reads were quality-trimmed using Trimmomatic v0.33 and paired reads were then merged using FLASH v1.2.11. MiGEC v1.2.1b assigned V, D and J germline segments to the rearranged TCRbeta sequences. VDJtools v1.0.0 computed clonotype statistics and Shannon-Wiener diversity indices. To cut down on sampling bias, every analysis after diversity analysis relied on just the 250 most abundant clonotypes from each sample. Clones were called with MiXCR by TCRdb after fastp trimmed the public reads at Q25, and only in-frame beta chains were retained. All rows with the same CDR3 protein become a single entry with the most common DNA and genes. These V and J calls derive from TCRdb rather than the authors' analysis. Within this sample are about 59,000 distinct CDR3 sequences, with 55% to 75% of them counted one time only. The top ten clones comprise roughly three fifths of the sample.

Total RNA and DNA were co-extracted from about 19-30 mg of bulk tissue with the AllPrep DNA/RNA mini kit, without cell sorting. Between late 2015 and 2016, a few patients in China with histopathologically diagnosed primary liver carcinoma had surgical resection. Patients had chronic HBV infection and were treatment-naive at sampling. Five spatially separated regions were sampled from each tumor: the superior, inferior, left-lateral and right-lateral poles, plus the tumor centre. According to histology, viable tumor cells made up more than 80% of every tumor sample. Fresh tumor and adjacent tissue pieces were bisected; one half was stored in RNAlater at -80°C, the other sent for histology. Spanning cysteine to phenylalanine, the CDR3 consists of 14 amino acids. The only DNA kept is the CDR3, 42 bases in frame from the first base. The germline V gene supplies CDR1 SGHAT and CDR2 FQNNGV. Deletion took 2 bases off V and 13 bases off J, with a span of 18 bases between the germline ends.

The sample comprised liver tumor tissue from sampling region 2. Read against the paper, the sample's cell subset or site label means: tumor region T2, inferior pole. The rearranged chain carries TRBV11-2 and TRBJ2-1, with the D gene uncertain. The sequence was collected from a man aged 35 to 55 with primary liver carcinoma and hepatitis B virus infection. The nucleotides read TGTGCCAGCAGCTTATACCGGCTAGTTAGCAATCAGTTCTTC. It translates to CASSLYRLVSNQFF.